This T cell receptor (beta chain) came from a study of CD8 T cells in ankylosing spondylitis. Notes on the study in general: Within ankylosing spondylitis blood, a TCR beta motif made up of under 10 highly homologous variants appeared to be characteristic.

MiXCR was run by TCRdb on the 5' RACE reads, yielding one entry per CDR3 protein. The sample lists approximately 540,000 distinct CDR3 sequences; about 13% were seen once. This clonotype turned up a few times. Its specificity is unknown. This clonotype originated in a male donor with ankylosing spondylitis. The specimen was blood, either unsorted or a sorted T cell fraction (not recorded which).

As DNA, the CDR3 is TGTGCCAGCAGCTTAAGGGGGGGGCCGGGCGAGCAGTACTTC. Residues: CASSLRGGPGEQYF. The chain employs TRBV7-9 and TRBJ2-7, with TRBD2 as a possible D gene (7 bases). Germline values: CDR1 SEHNR, CDR2 FQNEAQ (reference sequence). CDR3 length: 14 residues. V was trimmed by 2 bases and J by 6 bases, leaving 14 bases between them. Full variable domain (outside the CDR3, taken from reference TRBV7-9 and TRBJ2-7): DTGVSQNPRHKITKRGQNVTFRCDPISEHNRLYWYRQTLGQGPEFLTYFQNEAQLEKSRLLSDRFSAERPKGSFSTLEIQRTEQGDSAMYLCASSLRGGPGEQYFGPGTRLTVT.